This entry features one T cell receptor beta chain sequence. Clones were read by immunoSEQ multiplex PCR, and TCRdb kept only the in-frame ones, dropping some. The data show about 68,000 clones, approximately 86% seen once. These data are taken from a study of blood T cell repertoires in COVID-19. The CDR3 loop spans 16 amino acids. Germline CDR1 LNHNV, CDR2 YYDKDF (reference sequence). V dropped 1 base and J dropped 3; count of bases not matched to a gene: 4. Sequenced: peripheral blood. This TCR was recovered from a woman aged 55-75 years with acute or convalescent COVID-19. V is TRBV15 and J is TRBJ2-1; 9 positions agree with TRBD2. The CDR3 spells CATSRASGGNYNEQFF. CDR3 bases: TGTGCCACCAGCAGAGCAAGCGGGGGGAACTACAATGAGCAGTTCTTC.